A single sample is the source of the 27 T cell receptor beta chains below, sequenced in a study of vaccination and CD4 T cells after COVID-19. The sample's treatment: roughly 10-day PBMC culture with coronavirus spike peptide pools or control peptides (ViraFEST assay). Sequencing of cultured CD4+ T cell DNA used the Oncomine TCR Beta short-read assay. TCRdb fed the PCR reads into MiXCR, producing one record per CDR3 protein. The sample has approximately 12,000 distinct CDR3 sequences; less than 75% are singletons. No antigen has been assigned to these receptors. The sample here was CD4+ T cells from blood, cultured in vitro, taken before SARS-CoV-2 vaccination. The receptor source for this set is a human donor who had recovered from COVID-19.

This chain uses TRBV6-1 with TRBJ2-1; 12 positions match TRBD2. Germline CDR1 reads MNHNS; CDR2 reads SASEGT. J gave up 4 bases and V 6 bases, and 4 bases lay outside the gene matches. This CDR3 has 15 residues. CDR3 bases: TGTGCCAGCAGCCCTACTAGCGGGAGGTACAATGAGCAGTTCTTC. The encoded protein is CASSPTSGRYNEQFF.

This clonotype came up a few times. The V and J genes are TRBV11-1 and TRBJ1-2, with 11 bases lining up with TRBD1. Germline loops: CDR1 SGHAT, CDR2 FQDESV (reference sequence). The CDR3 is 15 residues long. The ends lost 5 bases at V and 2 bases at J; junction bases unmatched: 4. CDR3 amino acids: CASSQDRGRNYGYTF. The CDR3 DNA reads TGTGCCAGCAGCCAGGACAGGGGGCGAAACTATGGCTACACCTTC.

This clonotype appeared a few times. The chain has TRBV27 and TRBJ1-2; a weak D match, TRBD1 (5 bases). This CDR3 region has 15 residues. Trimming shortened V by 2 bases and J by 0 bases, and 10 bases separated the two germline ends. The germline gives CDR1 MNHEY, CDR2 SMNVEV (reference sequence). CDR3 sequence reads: CASSLRQPSNYGYTF. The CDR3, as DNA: TGTGCCAGCAGTTTAAGACAGCCATCTAACTATGGCTACACCTTC.

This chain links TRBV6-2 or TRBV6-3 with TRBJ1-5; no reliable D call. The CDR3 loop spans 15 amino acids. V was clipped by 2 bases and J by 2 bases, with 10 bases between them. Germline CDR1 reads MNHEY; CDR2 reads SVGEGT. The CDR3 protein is CASSYPLGGNQPQHF. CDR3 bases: TGTGCCAGCAGTTACCCCCTCGGTGGCAATCAGCCCCAGCATTTT.

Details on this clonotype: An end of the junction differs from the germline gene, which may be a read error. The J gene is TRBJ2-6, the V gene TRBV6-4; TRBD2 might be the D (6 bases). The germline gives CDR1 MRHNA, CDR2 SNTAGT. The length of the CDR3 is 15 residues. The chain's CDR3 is CASSDTSSGVNVLTF. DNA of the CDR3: TGTGCCAGCAGTGACACTAGCTCTGGGGTCAACGTCCTGACTTTC.

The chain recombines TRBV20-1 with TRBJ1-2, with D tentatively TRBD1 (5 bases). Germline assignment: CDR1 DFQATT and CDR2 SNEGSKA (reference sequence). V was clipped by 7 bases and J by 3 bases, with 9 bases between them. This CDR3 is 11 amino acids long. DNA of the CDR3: TGCAGTGAGCCGGGGGACTATGGCTACACCTTC. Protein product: CSEPGDYGYTF.

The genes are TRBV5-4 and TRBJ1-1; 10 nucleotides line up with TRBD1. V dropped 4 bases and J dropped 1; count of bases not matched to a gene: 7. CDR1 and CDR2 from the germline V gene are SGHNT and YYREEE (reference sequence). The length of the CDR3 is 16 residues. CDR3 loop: CASSLGQGGENTEAFF. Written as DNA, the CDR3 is TGTGCCAGCAGCCTAGGACAGGGGGGGGAGAACACTGAAGCTTTCTTT.

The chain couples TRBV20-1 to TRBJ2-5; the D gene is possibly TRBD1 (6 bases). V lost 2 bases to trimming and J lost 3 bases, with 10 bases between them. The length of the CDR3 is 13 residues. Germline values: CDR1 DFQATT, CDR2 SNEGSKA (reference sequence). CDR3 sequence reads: CSARKPGEETQYF. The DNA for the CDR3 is TGCAGTGCTAGAAAACCAGGGGAAGAGACCCAGTACTTC.

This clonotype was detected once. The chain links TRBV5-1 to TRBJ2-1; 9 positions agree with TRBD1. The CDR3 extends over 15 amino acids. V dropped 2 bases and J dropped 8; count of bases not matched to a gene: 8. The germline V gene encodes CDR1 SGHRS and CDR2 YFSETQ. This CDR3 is CASSFRQGGADEQFF. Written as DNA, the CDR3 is TGCGCCAGCAGCTTTAGACAGGGGGGTGCGGATGAGCAGTTCTTC. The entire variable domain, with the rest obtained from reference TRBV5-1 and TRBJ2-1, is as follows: KAGVTQTPRYLIKTRGQQVTLSCSPISGHRSVSWYQQTPGQGLQFLFEYFSETQRNKGNFPGRFSGRQFSNSRSEMNVSTLELGDSALYLCASSFRQGGADEQFFGPGTRLTVL.

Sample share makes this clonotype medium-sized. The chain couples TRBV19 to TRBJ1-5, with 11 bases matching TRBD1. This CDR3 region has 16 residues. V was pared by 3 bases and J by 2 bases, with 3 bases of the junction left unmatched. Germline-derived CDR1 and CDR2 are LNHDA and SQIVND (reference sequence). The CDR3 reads CASSIRDRGGNQPQHF. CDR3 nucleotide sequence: TGTGCCAGTAGTATCCGGGACAGGGGGGGCAATCAGCCCCAGCATTTT.

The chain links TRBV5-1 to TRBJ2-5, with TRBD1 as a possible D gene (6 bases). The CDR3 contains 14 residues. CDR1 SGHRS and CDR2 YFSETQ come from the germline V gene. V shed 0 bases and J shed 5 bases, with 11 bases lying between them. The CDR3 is CASSLDTTGETQYF. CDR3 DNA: TGCGCCAGCAGCTTGGACACCACAGGGGAGACCCAGTACTTC.

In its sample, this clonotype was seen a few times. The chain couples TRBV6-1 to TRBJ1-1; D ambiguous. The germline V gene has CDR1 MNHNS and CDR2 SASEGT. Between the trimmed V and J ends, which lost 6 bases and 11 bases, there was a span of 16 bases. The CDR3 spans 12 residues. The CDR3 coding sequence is TGTGCCAGCAGCGAGGCCGGGCCGGAGGCTTTCTTT. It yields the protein CASSEAGPEAFF.

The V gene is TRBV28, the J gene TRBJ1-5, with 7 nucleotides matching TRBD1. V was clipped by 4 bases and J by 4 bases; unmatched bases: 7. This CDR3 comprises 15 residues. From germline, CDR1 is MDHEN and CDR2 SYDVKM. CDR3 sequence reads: CASSSYDRVNQPQHF. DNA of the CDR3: TGTGCCAGCAGTTCATACGACAGGGTGAATCAGCCCCAGCATTTT.

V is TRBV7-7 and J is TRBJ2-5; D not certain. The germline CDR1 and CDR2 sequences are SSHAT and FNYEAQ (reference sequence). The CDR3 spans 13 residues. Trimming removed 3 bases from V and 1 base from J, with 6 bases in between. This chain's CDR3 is CASSLNLQETQYF. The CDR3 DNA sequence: TGTGCCAGCAGCTTGAATCTCCAAGAGACCCAGTACTTC.

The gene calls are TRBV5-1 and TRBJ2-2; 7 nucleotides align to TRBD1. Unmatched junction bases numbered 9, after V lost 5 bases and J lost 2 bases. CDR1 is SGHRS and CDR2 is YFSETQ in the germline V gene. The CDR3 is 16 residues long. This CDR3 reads CASSKYGTANTGELFF. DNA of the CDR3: TGCGCCAGCAGTAAATACGGGACAGCTAACACCGGGGAGCTGTTTTTT.

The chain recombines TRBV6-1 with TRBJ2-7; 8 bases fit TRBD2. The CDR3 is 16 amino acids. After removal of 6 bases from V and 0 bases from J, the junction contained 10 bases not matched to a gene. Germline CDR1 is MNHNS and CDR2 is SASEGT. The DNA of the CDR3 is TGTGCCAGCAGCCGCTGGCCGACTAGCGACTCCTACGAGCAGTACTTC. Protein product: CASSRWPTSDSYEQYF.

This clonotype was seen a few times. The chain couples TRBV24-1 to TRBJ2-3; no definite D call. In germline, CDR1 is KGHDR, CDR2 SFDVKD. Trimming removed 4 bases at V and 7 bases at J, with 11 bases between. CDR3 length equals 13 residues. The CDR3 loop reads CATSEVGLHTQYF. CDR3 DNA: TGTGCCACCAGTGAGGTGGGCCTACATACGCAGTATTTT.

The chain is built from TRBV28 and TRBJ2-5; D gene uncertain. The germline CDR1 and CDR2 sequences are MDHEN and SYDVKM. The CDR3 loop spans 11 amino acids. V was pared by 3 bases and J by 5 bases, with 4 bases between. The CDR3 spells CASSFYETQYF. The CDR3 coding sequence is TGTGCCAGCAGTTTCTATGAGACCCAGTACTTC.

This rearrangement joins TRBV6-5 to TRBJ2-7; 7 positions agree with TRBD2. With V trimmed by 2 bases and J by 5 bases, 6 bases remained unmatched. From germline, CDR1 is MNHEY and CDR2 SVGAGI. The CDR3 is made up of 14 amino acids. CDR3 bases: TGTGCCAGCAGTTACCTGCGGGAGAAGGACGAGCAGTACTTC. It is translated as CASSYLREKDEQYF.

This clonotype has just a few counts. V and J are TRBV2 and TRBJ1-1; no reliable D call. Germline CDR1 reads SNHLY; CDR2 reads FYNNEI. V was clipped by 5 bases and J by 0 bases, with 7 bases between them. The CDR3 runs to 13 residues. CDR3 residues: CASSFTVNTEAFF. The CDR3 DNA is TGTGCCAGCAGTTTTACTGTGAACACTGAAGCTTTCTTT. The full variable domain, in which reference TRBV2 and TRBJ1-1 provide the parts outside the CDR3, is EPEVTQTPSHQVTQMGQEVILRCVPISNHLYFYWYRQILGQKVEFLVSFYNNEISEKSEIFDDQFSVERPDGSNFTLKIRSTKLEDSAMYFCASSFTVNTEAFFGQGTRLTVV.

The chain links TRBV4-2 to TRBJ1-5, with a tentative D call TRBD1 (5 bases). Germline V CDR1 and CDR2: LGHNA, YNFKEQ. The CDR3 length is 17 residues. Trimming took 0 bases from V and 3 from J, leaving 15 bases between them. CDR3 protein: CASSQDPGGYPNQPQHF. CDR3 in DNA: TGTGCCAGCAGCCAAGACCCCGGGGGGTATCCCAATCAGCCCCAGCATTTT.

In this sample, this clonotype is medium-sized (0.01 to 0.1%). The CDR3 loop reads CASSDSTSGSNEQFF. The CDR3 DNA reads TGTGCCAGCAGTGACTCGACTAGCGGGAGCAATGAGCAGTTCTTC. V gene TRBV6-4 combines with J gene TRBJ2-1; 12 nucleotides align to TRBD2. The CDR3 loop spans 15 amino acids. V lost 0 bases, J lost 6 bases, and 0 bases stayed unmatched. CDR1 and CDR2 from the germline V gene are MRHNA and SNTAGT.

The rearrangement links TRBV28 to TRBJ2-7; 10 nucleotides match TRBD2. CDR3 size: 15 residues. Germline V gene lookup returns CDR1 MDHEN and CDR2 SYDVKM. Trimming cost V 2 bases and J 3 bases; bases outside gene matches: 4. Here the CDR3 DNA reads TGTGCCAGCAGTTTAGGGCTAGCGGGGGACTACGAGCAGTACTTC. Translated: CASSLGLAGDYEQYF.

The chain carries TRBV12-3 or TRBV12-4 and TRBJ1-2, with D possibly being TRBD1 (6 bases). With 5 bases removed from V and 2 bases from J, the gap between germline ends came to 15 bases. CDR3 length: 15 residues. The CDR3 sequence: CASSEGQPDNYGYTF. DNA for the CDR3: TGTGCCAGCAGTGAAGGACAGCCAGACAACTATGGCTACACCTTC.

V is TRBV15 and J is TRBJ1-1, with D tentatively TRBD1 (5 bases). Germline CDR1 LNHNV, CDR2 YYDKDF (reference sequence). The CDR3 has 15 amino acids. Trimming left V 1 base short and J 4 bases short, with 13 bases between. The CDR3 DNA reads TGTGCCACCAGCAGAGGGTGGGGGGTCCTCACTGAAGCTTTCTTT. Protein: CATSRGWGVLTEAFF.

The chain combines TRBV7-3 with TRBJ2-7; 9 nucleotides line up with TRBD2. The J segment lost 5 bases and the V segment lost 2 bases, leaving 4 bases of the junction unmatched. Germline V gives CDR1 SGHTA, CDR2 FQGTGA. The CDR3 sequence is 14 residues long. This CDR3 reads CASSLLAGLDEQYF. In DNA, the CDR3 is TGTGCCAGCAGCTTACTAGCGGGATTGGACGAGCAGTACTTC.

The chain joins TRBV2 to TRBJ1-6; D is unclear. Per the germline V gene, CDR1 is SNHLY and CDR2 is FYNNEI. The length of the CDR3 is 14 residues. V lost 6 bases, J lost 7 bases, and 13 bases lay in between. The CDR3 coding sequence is TGTGCCAGCAGGGTTAAAATGGGGAATTCACCCCTCCACTTT. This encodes CASRVKMGNSPLHF.